Detailed here is one T cell receptor (beta chain). Its antigen is currently not known. The input lacks base qualities; no much larger clone sits a single base away. The data originate from a study of identifying expanded T cells in peripheral blood (dated by TCRdb to about 2019). For context, the study as a whole: Technical replicates were generated by sequencing separate aliquots of the same genomic DNA pool, and four replicates were compared pairwise.

No immune events such as infections were documented for the healthy donors during the collection period. Time-dependent variance in a beta-binomial model of T-cell clone differential abundance was calibrated using healthy-donor blood repertoires as a training cohort. The training cohort comprised roughly ten healthy donors, 3 female and 7 male. Donor ages ranged from about 25 to 64 years, with an average of 43 years. Whole blood, obtained from a commercial supplier, was collected from each healthy donor at three time points spaced approximately two weeks apart. For immunosequencing, genomic DNA was extracted from unsorted whole blood. TCRbeta CDR3 regions were profiled with the immunoSEQ Assay using bias-controlled multiplex PCR amplification of genomic DNA. In the paper's pipeline: To quantify the absolute abundance of each unique TCRbeta CDR3 region, the sequences were collapsed and filtered. Differential abundance was assessed using a binomial (Fisher-equivalent) model and a beta-binomial model in which time-dependent variance fitted from healthy donors was added. Clones with fewer than 5 combined templates were excluded, and clones with Benjamini-Hochberg FDR below 0.01 were called differentially abundant. In the beta-binomial model, variance was expressed as a function of the total template count across the two samples, in the form v = (b*log(k)+a)^2. Sourced from immuneACCESS, this table was stored by TCRdb with only in-frame sequences that have V and J called. A share of the clones is absent; for the studies checked, an unresolved V gene accounts for under half, and the remainder has no known explanation. V and J calls and clone size are copied from that table; D and trimming were computed from the DNA. Across this sample there are around 66,000 clones, with more than 70% seen only once. Around 4.7% of the sample is held by the ten biggest clonotypes.

Study-wide conclusions, independent of this receptor: Across all healthy donors, variance in clone template counts between approximately two-week samples was found to increase significantly with total template count. About 1.2 differentially abundant clones were flagged by the binomial model between technical replicates, whereas about 16 and 20 were flagged over about two weeks and four weeks, respectively. The authors expected that biological variance in healthy repertoires might rise further over much longer intervals, such as months to years. Both the number of clones called differentially abundant and the false-positive rate were significantly reduced by the beta-binomial model across all healthy-donor time intervals.

The germline V gene (reference sequence) supplies CDR1 SGHNT and CDR2 YYREEE. From its cysteine to its phenylalanine, the CDR3 spans 15 amino acids. Only CDR3 DNA remains: 45 bases, in frame from the first base. At the junction V is shortened by 3 bases and J by 4 bases, with 16 bases in between. The receptor's source is a person aged 18 to 75 in good health. The sequencing sample was made of blood. The chain joins TRBV5-4 to TRBJ1-2; a weak D assignment points to TRBD1 (5 bases agree). The DNA sequence follows: TGTGCCAGCAGCTCCGGGACGTCGGGGGTCTATGGCTACACCTTC. The translation is CASSSGTSGVYGYTF.